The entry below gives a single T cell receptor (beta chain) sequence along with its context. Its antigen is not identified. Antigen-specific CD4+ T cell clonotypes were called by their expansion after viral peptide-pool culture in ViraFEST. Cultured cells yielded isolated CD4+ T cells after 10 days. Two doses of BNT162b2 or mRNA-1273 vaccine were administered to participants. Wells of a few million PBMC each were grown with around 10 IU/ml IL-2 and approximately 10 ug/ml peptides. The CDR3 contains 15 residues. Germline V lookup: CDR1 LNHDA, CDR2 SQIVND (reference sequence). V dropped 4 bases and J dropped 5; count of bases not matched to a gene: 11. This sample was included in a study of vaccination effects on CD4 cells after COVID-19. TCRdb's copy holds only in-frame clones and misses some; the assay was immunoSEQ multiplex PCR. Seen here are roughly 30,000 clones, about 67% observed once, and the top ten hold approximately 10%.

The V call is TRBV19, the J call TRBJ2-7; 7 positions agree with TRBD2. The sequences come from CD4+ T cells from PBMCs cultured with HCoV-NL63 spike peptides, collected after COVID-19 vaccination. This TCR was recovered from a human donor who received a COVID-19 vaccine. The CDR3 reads CASSNSGTIGHEQYF. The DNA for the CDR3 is TGTGCCAGTAGTAATTCGGGGACTATCGGACACGAGCAGTACTTC.